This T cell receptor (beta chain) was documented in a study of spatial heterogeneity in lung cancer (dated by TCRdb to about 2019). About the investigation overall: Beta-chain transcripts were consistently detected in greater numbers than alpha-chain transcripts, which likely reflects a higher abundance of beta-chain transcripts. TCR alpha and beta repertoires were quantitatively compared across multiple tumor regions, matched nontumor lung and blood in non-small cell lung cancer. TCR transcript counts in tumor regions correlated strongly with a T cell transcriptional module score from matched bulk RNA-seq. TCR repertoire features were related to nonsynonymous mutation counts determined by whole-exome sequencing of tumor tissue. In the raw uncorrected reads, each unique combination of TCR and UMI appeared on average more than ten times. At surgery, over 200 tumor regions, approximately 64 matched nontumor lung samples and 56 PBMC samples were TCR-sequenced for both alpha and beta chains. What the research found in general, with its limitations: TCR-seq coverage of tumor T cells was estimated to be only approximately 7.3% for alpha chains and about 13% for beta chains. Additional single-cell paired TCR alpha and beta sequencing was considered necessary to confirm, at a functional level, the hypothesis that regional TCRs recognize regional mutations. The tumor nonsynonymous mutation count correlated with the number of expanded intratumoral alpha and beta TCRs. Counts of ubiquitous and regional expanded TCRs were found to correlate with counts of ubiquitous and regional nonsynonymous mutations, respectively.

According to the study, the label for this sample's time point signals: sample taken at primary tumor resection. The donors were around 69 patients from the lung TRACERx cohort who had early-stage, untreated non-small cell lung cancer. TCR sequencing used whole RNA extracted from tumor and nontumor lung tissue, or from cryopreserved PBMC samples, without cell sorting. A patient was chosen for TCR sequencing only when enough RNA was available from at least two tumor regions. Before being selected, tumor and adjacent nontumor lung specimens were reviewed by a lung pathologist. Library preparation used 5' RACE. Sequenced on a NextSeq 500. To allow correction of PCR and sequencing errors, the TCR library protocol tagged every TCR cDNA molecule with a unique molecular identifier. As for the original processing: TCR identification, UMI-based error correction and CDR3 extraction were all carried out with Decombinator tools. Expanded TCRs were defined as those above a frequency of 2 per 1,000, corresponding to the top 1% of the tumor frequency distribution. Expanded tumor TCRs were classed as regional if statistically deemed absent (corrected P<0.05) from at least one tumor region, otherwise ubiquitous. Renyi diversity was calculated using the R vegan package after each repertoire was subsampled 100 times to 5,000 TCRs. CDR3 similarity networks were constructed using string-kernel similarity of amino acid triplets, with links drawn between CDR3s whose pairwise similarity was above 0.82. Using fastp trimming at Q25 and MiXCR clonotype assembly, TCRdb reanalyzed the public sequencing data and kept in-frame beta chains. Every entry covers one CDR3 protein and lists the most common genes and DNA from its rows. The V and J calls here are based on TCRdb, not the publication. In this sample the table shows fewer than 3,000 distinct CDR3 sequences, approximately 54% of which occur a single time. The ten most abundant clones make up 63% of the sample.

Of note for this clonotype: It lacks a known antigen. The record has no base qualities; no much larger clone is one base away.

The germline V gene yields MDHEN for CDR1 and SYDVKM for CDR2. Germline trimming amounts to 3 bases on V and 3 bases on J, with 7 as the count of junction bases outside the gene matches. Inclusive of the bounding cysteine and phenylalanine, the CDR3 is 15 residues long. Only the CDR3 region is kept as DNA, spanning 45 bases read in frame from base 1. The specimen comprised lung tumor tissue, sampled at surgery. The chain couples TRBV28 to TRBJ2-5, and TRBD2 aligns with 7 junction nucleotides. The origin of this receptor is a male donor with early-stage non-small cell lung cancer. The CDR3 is CASSLPGLPKETQYF. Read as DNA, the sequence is TGTGCCAGCAGTTTGCCGGGACTACCGAAAGAGACCCAGTACTTC. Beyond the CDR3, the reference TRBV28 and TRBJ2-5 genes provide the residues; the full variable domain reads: DVKVTQSSRYLVKRTGEKVFLECVQDMDHENMFWYRQDPGLGLRLIYFSYDVKMKEKGDIPEGYSVSREKKERFSLILESASTNQTSMYLCASSLPGLPKETQYFGPGTRLLVL.